The clone carrying this T cell receptor (beta chain) was seen a single time. TCRdb's table, derived via immunoSEQ multiplex PCR, lists solely in-frame clones and lacks some. The sample has roughly 590,000 clones, about 95% seen once. The sample comes from a study of shared clonotypes between healthy human individuals. Positive CCR7 selection of CD45RO-negative cells yielded the naive CD8 cells, and terminally differentiated effector memory CD45RA+ cells were excluded. The clonotype originates from a woman aged 30 to 39 in good health. Specimen: naive CD8+ T cells sorted from blood.

The DNA of the CDR3 is TGTGCCAGCAGCTTCTCTAGCGCAAACTCCTACAATGAGCAGTTCTTC. Residues: CASSFSSANSYNEQFF. J is TRBJ2-1 and V is TRBV7-8; possibly TRBD2 for D (6 bases). The V and J ends lost 3 bases and 0 bases respectively, with 12 bases between them. CDR1 SGHVS and CDR2 FQNEAQ come from the germline V gene. The CDR3 contains 16 residues. Looking up the rest from reference TRBV7-8 and TRBJ2-1 gives the full variable domain: GAGVSQSPRYKVAKRGQDVALRCDPISGHVSLFWYQQALGQGPEFLTYFQNEAQLDKSGLPSDRFFAERPEGSVSTLKIQRTQQEDSAVYLCASSFSSANSYNEQFFGPGTRLTVL.